Here is one T cell receptor beta chain with its context. The data are from a study of cytomegalovirus exposure and HLA in healthy donors. The PCR had 60 Vbeta and 13 Jbeta primers. In the original processing: Per a later analysis, the number of unique TCR beta chains was some 75 million, of which roughly 11 million were shared. Sequencing used immunoSEQ multiplex PCR; TCRdb keeps in-frame clones, though not all of them. The V and J calls and clone size are taken from that table; D and trimming were inferred from the DNA. The sample records about 150,000 clones, approximately 80% being singletons. CDR3 size: 14 residues. V gave up 11 bases and J gave up 2 bases; unmatched junction bases: 8. Germline CDR1 is SGHAT and CDR2 is FQNNGV.

This TCR was recovered from a man in his thirties or forties in good health and CMV-seropositive. V is TRBV11-2 and J is TRBJ2-1; 8 bases line up with TRBD2. The source material was PBMCs. CDR3 in amino acids: CASGGKRTYNEQFF. The CDR3 DNA reads TGTGCCTCGGGGGGGAAGCGCACCTACAATGAGCAGTTCTTC.